This TCR beta chain was captured by sequencing in a study of neurological immune-mediated disorders. The V end was cut by 3 bases, the J end by 5 bases, with 8 bases between. The CDR3 is 12 amino acids. In germline, CDR1 is DFQATT, CDR2 SNEGSKA (reference sequence). Time point given: longitudinal time-point 3. Ten or more counts support this clonotype. A single record per CDR3 protein comes from TCRdb applying MiXCR to the 5' RACE reads. The sample lists approximately 47,000 distinct CDR3 sequences; roughly 12% were seen once. This TCR came from a male donor with HTLV-1-associated myelopathy (HAM/TSP). V usage is TRBV20-1 and J usage is TRBJ1-5; D gene uncertain. Input material: PBMCs. The CDR3 DNA follows: TGCAGTGCTAGCCCCGGGTATCAGCCCCAGCATTTT. Translation: CSASPGYQPQHF.